This T cell receptor (beta chain) originates from a study of blood T cell repertoires in COVID-19. Germline V gives CDR1 SGHVS, CDR2 FNYEAQ. The trim removed 0 bases at V and 7 bases at J, leaving 6 bases unmatched. The CDR3 has 16 residues. Authors' analysis steps: Estimated nucleated cell counts came from reference gene primer amplification. Profiling relied on immunoSEQ multiplex PCR, and the TCRdb table lists in-frame clones only, not all of them. Clone size and V and J calls were adopted from that table, with D and trimming inferred from the DNA. The sample comprises 270,000 or so clones, 86% of which are singletons, and over 2.5% rests with the top ten.

The gene calls are TRBV7-6 and TRBJ2-1; 10 bases fit TRBD2. The TCR originated in a woman between 18 and 30 years old who had recovered from COVID-19. Sample: PBMCs or T cells enriched from blood (not recorded which). CDR3 loop: CASSLATAGGRNEQFF. CDR3 DNA: TGTGCCAGCAGCTTAGCGACAGCGGGAGGGCGAAATGAGCAGTTCTTC.